The rows below give T cell receptor beta chains drawn from one sample of a study of T cell repertoires in cytomegalovirus infection. For these TCRs, the target antigens are not known. TCRdb re-analysed the reads in MiXCR, keeping a single row per CDR3 protein. Seen here are approximately 7,200 distinct CDR3 sequences, about 60% observed once, and the top ten hold about three quarters. Sequencing was performed on PBMCs, sequenced either directly or after in vitro stimulation (not recorded which). These receptors all come from a human donor in good health (CMV status not recorded). Some clones in this sample may be carry-over from other donors' samples. Each CDR3 is given with its conserved first and last residue. D genes are given only for firm matches. Clone sizes are given selectively: once, few, many, or a class where the clone is expanded.

cdr3_aa cdr3_nt j_call clone_size v_call d_call
CASSLDPGIMNTEAYF TGTGCCAGCAGCTTGGACCCGGGGATCATGAACACTGAAGCTTACTTT TRBJ1-1 once TRBV5-6 -
CALSIWTGIYNEQLF TGTGCCCTCAGCATTTGGACAGGGATTTACAATGAGCAGTTATTC TRBJ2-1 - TRBV7-9 TRBD1
CASSKGPLWSPLHF TGTGCCAGCAGTAAGGGCCCCCTGTGGTCACCCCTCCACTTT TRBJ1-6 few TRBV6-1 -
CASHFLGISTYNEQFF TGTGCCAGCCACTTCTTGGGAATATCCACCTACAATGAACAGTTCTTC TRBJ2-1 - TRBV7-9 -
CASSPPTGVNTEAFF TGTGCCAGCAGCCCCCCGACAGGGGTTAACACTGAAGCTTTCTTT TRBJ1-1 large TRBV12-3/TRBV12-4 TRBD1
CASGTYRVLSPGANVLTF TGTGCCAGCGGTACTTACAGGGTTCTTAGCCCTGGGGCCAACGTCCTGACTTTC TRBJ2-6 few TRBV6-5 -
CSARDIGTGNTIYF TGCAGTGCTAGAGATATTGGCACTGGAAACACCATATATTTT TRBJ1-3 - TRBV20-1 -
CASSLASGETQYF TGTGCCAGCAGCTTAGCTTCTGGAGAGACCCAGTACTTC TRBJ2-5 - TRBV7-2 -
CSASPLPSKGSTQDTQYF TGCAGTGCTAGTCCACTACCATCGAAAGGGAGCACACAGGATACGCAGTATTTT TRBJ2-3 - TRBV20-1 -
CASSSLTVLGGERSYNEQLF TGTGCCAGCAGCTCCCTAACCGTCCTTGGGGGAGAAAGGTCCTACAATGAGCAGTTATTC TRBJ2-1 - TRBV12-3/TRBV12-4 -
CASSLRVSKQFTEAFF TGTGCCAGCAGCCTCCGGGTTTCCAAACAGTTCACTGAAGCTTTCTTT TRBJ1-1 - TRBV12-3/TRBV12-4 -
CASKGRQGAENQPQHF TGTGCCAGTAAAGGACGCCAGGGGGCGGAAAATCAGCCCCAGCATTTT TRBJ1-5 medium-sized TRBV19 TRBD1
CAWSVRSSGIGNEQFF TGTGCCTGGAGTGTACGGTCTAGCGGGATTGGGAATGAGCAGTTCTTC TRBJ2-1 few TRBV30 TRBD2
CASSLQEPDTQYF TGTGCCAGCAGCTTACAGGAACCAGATACGCAGTATTTT TRBJ2-3 few TRBV7-3 -
CASSPGLAGVVEQFF TGTGCTAGCAGCCCGGGACTAGCGGGAGTGGTTGAGCAGTTCTTC TRBJ2-1 - TRBV7-6 TRBD2
CASGLVSVIVSVPYNEQFF TGTGCTAGTGGTTTGGTATCGGTAATAGTTTCCGTCCCCTACAATGAGCAGTTCTTC TRBJ2-1 few TRBV12-5 -
CASSLFGSLYEQYF TGTGCCAGCAGCTTGTTCGGGAGTCTCTACGAGCAGTACTTC TRBJ2-7 - TRBV5-5 -
CASSQEGTRFPYNQPQHF TGTGCCAGCAGTCAGGAGGGGACAAGGTTTCCGTACAATCAGCCCCAGCATTTT TRBJ1-5 - TRBV12-3/TRBV12-4 -
CASSQTAGRDQETQYF TGTGCCAGCAGCCAAACCGCTGGACGGGACCAAGAGACCCAGTACTTC TRBJ2-5 few TRBV3-1 -
CASSSTSGVKDEQFF TGTGCCAGCAGCTCGACTAGCGGGGTTAAGGATGAGCAGTTCTTC TRBJ2-1 few TRBV7-3 TRBD2
CASSPTRGGYNEQFF TGTGCCAGCAGCCCGACACGGGGGGGATACAATGAGCAGTTCTTC TRBJ2-1 - TRBV7-2 TRBD2
CASSGGPMDSPLHF TGTGCCAGCAGCGGGGGACCCATGGATTCACCCCTCCACTTT TRBJ1-6 - TRBV27 -
CASSDFNQPQHF TGTGCCAGCAGCGACTTCAATCAGCCCCAGCATTTT TRBJ1-5 - TRBV7-2 -
CANSPGPTFYDQYF TGTGCCAACAGCCCGGGACCGACTTTCTACGATCAGTACTTC TRBJ2-7 - TRBV7-6 -
CASSPGHLYEQYF TGTGCCAGTAGTCCCGGACATCTTTACGAGCAGTACTTC TRBJ2-7 few TRBV19 -
CASSPGQTLYF TGTGCCAGCAGCCCGGGACAGACTTTATACTTC TRBJ2-7 - TRBV7-9 TRBD1
CASGLVSVIGAVPYNEKGF TGTGCTAGTGGTTTGGTATCGGTAATAGGGGCCGTCCCCTACAATGAGAAGGGCTTC TRBJ2-1 - TRBV12-5 -
CASRSQETQYF TGTGCCAGCAGATCCCAAGAGACCCAGTACTTC TRBJ2-5 few TRBV7-2 -